Following are 2 T cell receptor beta chains from one sample sequenced in a study of cytomegalovirus exposure and HLA in healthy donors. Use of 60 Vbeta and 13 Jbeta primers characterized the PCR. The protocol was immunoSEQ multiplex PCR, while the TCRdb copy is restricted to in-frame clones and leaves out a portion. Counted here are 130,000 or so clones, around 81% occurring once; the ten biggest clones make up 2% to 2.5%. Sequences were obtained from PBMCs. The receptors come from a woman aged 40 to 50 in good health and CMV-seronegative.

The rearrangement uses TRBV6-5 and TRBJ1-1; D may be TRBD1 (5 bases). This CDR3 region has 14 residues. Looked up from germline, CDR1 is MNHEY and CDR2 is SVGAGI. The V gene lost 5 bases and the J gene lost 1 base, with 11 bases spanning the gap. The DNA for the CDR3 is TGTGCCAGCAGTAGGACAATGACGAACACTGAAGCTTTCTTT. This codes for CASSRTMTNTEAFF.

The J gene is TRBJ1-4, the V gene TRBV4-1; TRBD1 agrees at 9 bases. The junction had 4 bases not matched to a gene; V was cut back by 3 bases and J by 2 bases. In germline, CDR1 is MGHRA, CDR2 YSYEKL. This CDR3 has 16 residues. The CDR3: CASSHPGTGTNEKLFF. CDR3 bases: TGCGCCAGCAGCCACCCCGGGACAGGGACTAATGAAAAACTGTTTTTT.